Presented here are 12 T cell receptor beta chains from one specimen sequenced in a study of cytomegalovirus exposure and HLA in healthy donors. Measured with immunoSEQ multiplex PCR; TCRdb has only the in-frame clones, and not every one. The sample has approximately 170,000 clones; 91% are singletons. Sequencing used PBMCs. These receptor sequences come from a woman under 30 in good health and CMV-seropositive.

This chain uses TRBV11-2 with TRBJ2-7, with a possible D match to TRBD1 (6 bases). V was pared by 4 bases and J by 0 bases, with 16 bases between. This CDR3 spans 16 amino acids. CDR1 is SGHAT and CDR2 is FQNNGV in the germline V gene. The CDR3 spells CASSSRDISFSYEQYF. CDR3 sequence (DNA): TGTGCCAGCAGCTCCCGGGACATATCTTTCTCCTACGAGCAGTACTTC.

DNA of the CDR3: TGTGCCAGCAGTGCCCTTAGCGGGGGGACCACAGATACGCAGTATTTT. Protein: CASSALSGGTTDTQYF. The chain links TRBV6-4 to TRBJ2-3, with 10 nucleotides matching TRBD2. This CDR3 region has 16 residues. The germline V gene has CDR1 MRHNA and CDR2 SNTAGT. Trimming at V came to 4 bases and at J to 2 bases, leaving 6 bases not matched to a gene.

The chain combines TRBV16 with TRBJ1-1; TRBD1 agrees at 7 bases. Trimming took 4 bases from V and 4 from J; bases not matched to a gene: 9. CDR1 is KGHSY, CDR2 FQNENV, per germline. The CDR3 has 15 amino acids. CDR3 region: CASSPKGGWSTEAFF. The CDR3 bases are TGTGCCAGCAGCCCGAAAGGGGGCTGGAGCACTGAAGCTTTCTTT.

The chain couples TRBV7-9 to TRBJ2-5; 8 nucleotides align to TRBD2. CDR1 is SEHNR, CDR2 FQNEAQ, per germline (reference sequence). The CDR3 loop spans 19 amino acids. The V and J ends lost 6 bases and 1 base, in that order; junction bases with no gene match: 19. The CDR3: CASSFPRGVAGRPQETQYF. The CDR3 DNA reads TGTGCCAGCAGTTTCCCCCGGGGAGTAGCGGGGAGACCCCAAGAGACCCAGTACTTC.

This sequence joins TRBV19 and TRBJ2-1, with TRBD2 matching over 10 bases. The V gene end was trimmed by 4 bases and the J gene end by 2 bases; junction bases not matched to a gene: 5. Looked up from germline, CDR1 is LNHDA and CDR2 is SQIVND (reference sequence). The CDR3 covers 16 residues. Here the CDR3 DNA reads TGTGCCAGTAGTAGATCTAGCGGGGGTGCCTACAATGAGCAGTTCTTC. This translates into CASSRSSGGAYNEQFF.

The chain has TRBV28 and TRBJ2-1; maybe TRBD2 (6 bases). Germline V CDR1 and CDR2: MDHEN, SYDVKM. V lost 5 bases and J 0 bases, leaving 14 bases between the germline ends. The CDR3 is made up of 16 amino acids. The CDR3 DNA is TGTGCCAGCAGTCCCAACCTGGGGGGCTCCTACAATGAGCAGTTCTTC. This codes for CASSPNLGGSYNEQFF.

The CDR3 region has the DNA TGTGCCAGCAGTCAGCGGGAGAAGGGGGAGCAGTACTTC. Residues: CASSQREKGEQYF. The chain couples TRBV7-3 to TRBJ2-7, with 8 nucleotides matching TRBD2. Germline V gene data show CDR1 as SGHTA and CDR2 as FQGTGA. The CDR3 totals 13 residues. The V gene end was trimmed by 6 bases and the J gene end by 7 bases; junction bases not matched to a gene: 8.

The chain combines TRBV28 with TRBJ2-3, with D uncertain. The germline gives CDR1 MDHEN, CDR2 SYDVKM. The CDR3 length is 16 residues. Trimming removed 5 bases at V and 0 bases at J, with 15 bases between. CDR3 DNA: TGTGCCAGCAGTACGGTGTGGAGAACTAGCACAGATACGCAGTATTTT. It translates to CASSTVWRTSTDTQYF.

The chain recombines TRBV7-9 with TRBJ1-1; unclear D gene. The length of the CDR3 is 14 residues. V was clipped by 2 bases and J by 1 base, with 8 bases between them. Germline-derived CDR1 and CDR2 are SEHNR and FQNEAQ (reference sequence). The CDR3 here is CASSLRVENTEAFF. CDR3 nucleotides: TGTGCCAGCAGCTTAAGAGTAGAGAACACTGAAGCTTTCTTT.

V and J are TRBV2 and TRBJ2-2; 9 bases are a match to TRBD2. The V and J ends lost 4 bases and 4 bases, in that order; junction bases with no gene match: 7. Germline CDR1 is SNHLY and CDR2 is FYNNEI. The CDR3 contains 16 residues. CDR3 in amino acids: CASSGLAGPGTGELFF. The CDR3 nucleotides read TGTGCCAGCAGTGGGCTAGCGGGACCTGGCACCGGGGAGCTGTTTTTT.

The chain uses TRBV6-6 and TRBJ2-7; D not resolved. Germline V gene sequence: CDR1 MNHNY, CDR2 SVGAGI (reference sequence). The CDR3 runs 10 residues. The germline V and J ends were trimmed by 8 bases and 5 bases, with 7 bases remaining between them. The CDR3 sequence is CASGFHEQYF. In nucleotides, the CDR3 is TGTGCCAGCGGCTTCCACGAGCAGTACTTC.

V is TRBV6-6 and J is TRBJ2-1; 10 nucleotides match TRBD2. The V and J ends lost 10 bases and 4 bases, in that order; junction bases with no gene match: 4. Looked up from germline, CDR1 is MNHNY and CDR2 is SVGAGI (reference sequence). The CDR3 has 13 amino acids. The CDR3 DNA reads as TGTGCCACCGCTAGCGGGGGTTACAATGAGCAGTTCTTC. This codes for CATASGGYNEQFF.